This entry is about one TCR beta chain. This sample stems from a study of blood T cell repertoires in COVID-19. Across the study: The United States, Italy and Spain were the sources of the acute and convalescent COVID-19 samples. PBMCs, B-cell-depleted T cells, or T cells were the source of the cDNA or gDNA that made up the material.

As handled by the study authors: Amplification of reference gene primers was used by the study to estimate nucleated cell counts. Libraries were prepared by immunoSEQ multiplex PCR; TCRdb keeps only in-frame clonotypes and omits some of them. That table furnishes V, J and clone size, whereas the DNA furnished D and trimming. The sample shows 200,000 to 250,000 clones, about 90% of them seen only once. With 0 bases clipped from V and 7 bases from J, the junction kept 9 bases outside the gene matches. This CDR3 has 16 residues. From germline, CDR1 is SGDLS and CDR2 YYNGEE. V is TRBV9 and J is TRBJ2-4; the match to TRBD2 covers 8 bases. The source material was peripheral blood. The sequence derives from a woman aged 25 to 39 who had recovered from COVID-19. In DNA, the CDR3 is TGTGCCAGCAGCGTAGGAGGGGCGGGAGGCTTTAACATTCAGTACTTC. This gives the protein CASSVGGAGGFNIQYF.